The sequence of this T cell receptor beta chain was determined in a study of T cells in Graves' hyperthyroidism and ophthalmopathy. The study's findings and limits: Ophthalmopathy could be told apart from stable hyperthyroidism with a 13 V-J model. Most thyroid clonotypes expanded above 0.001 were also detected in blood.

There are a few counts of this clonotype. Its cognate antigen is unknown. Germline V lookup: CDR1 SQVTM, CDR2 ANQGSEA. V was shortened by 3 bases and J by 7 bases, with 15 bases between the two germline ends. The CDR3 has 13 residues. Researchers took RNA transcripts and amplified the TCR beta CDR3 regions from them. Initially, a first-round RT-PCR of the TCR CDR3 employed the HTBI primer set. MiXCR, applied by TCRdb to the multiplex PCR reads, yields one record per CDR3 protein. The sample yields 490,000 or so distinct CDR3 sequences, 40% to 55% seen once. Exclusion of patients followed from uncontrolled infection, other autoimmune disease, pregnancy or lactation. Thyroid ultrasound and orbital computed tomography, with clinical symptoms and serum thyroxine and TRAb, informed diagnoses.

The TCR was taken from an adult woman with Graves' disease, either hyperthyroidism or ophthalmopathy (not recorded which). The chain is built from TRBV29-1 and TRBJ1-1; D perhaps matches TRBD1 (5 bases). The sample comprised peripheral blood or thyroid tissue (not recorded which). This CDR3 is CSVELVVGGEAFF. The CDR3 nucleotides read TGCAGCGTTGAGTTAGTTGTGGGGGGTGAAGCTTTCTTT.